The 3 T cell receptor beta chains below come from one sample, sequenced in a study of T cell responses to AZD1222 COVID-19 vaccine. TCRdb's table, derived via immunoSEQ multiplex PCR, lists solely in-frame clones and lacks some. The top ten clones hold around 1.6% of a sample with 100,000 to 150,000 clones, about 85% of them seen once. Sequences were derived from peripheral blood, sampled on day 0 of AZD1222 vaccination. Every receptor here comes from an adult in good health.

The chain carries TRBV7-7 and TRBJ2-5, with D perhaps matching TRBD2 (7 bases). Germline V CDR1 and CDR2: SSHAT, FNYEAQ (reference sequence). The length of the CDR3 is 15 residues. Deletions cut 5 bases from V and 3 bases from J, with 16 bases between. CDR3 sequence: CASSHGGAAKETQYF. As DNA, the CDR3 is TGTGCCAGCAGCCATGGGGGGGCAGCGAAAGAGACCCAGTACTTC.

J is TRBJ2-2 and V is TRBV5-3; 8 nucleotides line up with TRBD2. TRBV5-3 is filed as an ORF, its function uncertain. With 2 bases clipped from V and 3 bases from J, the junction kept 6 bases outside the gene matches. CDR3 size: 16 residues. Here the CDR3 DNA reads TGTGCCAGAAGCTTCGGTTGCGGGGGGTACACCGGGGAGCTGTTTTTT. As protein: CARSFGCGGYTGELFF.

The chain recombines TRBV28 with TRBJ2-7, with 7 bases matching TRBD1. The germline gives CDR1 MDHEN, CDR2 SYDVKM. This CDR3 comprises 14 residues. Trimming cost V 6 bases and J 4 bases; bases outside gene matches: 9. The CDR3 spells CASRHRDSLYEQYF. The DNA for the CDR3 is TGTGCCAGCAGGCACCGGGACAGCCTTTACGAGCAGTACTTC.